This is a list of T cell receptor beta chains from one sample in a study of T cells after yellow fever vaccination. TCRdb recomputed calls from the 5' RACE reads with MiXCR, one row per CDR3 protein. This table holds 400,000 or so distinct CDR3 sequences, roughly 11% found once. The sequencing here drew on PBMCs, taken on the day of the first yellow fever vaccination. The receptor source for this set is a man younger than 35 who received the YFV17D yellow fever vaccine. The CDR3 runs from the conserved cysteine through the conserved F or W. Fields, in order: V gene, D gene, J gene, clone size, CDR3 DNA, CDR3 protein. The D gene is left open where the match is weak. A row's size may be missing; if present it is once, few, many or a size class.

>TRBV4-2|NA|TRBJ2-7|few
TGTGCCAGCAGCCAAGGGTCGACTCTAGCAAGCTACGAGCAGTACTTC
CASSQGSTLASYEQYF
>TRBV7-9|NA|TRBJ1-3|NA
TGTGCCAGCAGCTTTAGAAGGGCTGGAAACACCATATATTTT
CASSFRRAGNTIYF
>TRBV21-1|NA|TRBJ2-4|NA
TGTGCCAGCAGACGGGGCGGGAGAGCCAAAAACATTCAGTACTTC
CASRRGGRAKNIQYF
>TRBV7-7|NA|TRBJ2-1|NA
TGTGCCAGCAGCACGAGACCAGGGAATGAGCAGTTCTTC
CASSTRPGNEQFF
>TRBV20-1|NA|TRBJ2-5|NA
TGCAGTGCTAGAGATCTCGACTTACAAGAGACCCAGTACTTC
CSARDLDLQETQYF
>TRBV9|NA|TRBJ2-2|NA
TGTGCCAGCAGCGTAGATTCTTTGGACACCGGGGAGCTGTTTTTT
CASSVDSLDTGELFF
>TRBV18|NA|TRBJ2-3|few
TGTGCCAGCTCACCTTCATCTGGTGGGACAGATACGCAGTATTTT
CASSPSSGGTDTQYF
>TRBV7-6|TRBD1|TRBJ1-1|many
TGTGCCAGCAGCAGGGGACAGGGCTGCTGCACTGAAGCTTTCTTT
CASSRGQGCCTEAFF
>TRBV27|NA|TRBJ1-3|few
TGTGCCAGCAGGTCCAGTGGAAACACCATATATTTT
CASRSSGNTIYF
>TRBV6-5|NA|TRBJ2-2|NA
TGTGCCAGCGGATACGGCTTGAACACCGGGGAGCTGTTTTTT
CASGYGLNTGELFF
>TRBV7-2|TRBD1|TRBJ1-4|many
TGTGCCAGCAGCCGAAACAGGGGCGAAAAACTGTTTTTT
CASSRNRGEKLFF
>TRBV7-2|NA|TRBJ2-4|NA
TGTGCCAGCAGCTTAGAGTGGAACATTCAGTACTTC
CASSLEWNIQYF
>TRBV5-4|NA|TRBJ2-5|NA
TGTGCCAGCAGCTTGGCGTCCAAGGAGACCCAGTACTTC
CASSLASKETQYF
>TRBV18|TRBD1|TRBJ2-7|NA
TGTGCCAGCTCCGGATCCTTCAGGGGGTCATCCTACGAGCAGTACTTC
CASSGSFRGSSYEQYF
>TRBV28|TRBD2|TRBJ2-3|few
TGTGCCAGCAGGGGGACTAGCGGGGATGCAGATACGCAGTATTTT
CASRGTSGDADTQYF
>TRBV4-2|TRBD1|TRBJ1-2|few
TGTGCCAGCAGTCCAGAAGCCGGGACAGGGGCAAACTATGGCTACACCTTC
CASSPEAGTGANYGYTF
>TRBV11-2|NA|TRBJ2-3|NA
TGTGCCAGCAGCTTAGAGGGCCAGGGGAGGGCCACAGATACGCAGTATTTT
CASSLEGQGRATDTQYF
>TRBV3-1|NA|TRBJ1-4|NA
TGTGCCAGCAGCCGACGCGAAGATCCGTTAGAAAAACTGTTTTTT
CASSRREDPLEKLFF
>TRBV11-2|NA|TRBJ2-3|many
TGTGCCAGCAGCTACTGGGGGGATAGCACAGATACGCAGTATTTT
CASSYWGDSTDTQYF
>TRBV29-1|TRBD2|TRBJ2-3|NA
TGCAGCGTTCGACCAGCGGGGAGGGATACGCAGTATTTT
CSVRPAGRDTQYF
>TRBV6-1|TRBD2|TRBJ2-3|NA
TGTGCCAGCAGTCCGTACACTAGCGGGGGGGAAGATACGCAGTATTTT
CASSPYTSGGEDTQYF
>TRBV5-1|TRBD1|TRBJ2-7|few
TGCGCCAGCAGCCTACGGGACAGTCCAGCCTACGAGCAGTACTTC
CASSLRDSPAYEQYF
>TRBV5-1|NA|TRBJ2-1|few
TGCGCCAGCAGCTTGGGGCCTGGGGAGGAGCAGTTCTTC
CASSLGPGEEQFF
>TRBV7-2|TRBD2|TRBJ2-7|NA
TGTGCCAGCAGCTTAGTCCCCGGGGGGAGACCCTACGAGCAGTACTTC
CASSLVPGGRPYEQYF
>TRBV6-2/TRBV6-3|NA|TRBJ2-3|NA
TGTGCCAGCAGTTACGGTTATCCGACGCAGTATTTT
CASSYGYPTQYF
>TRBV6-2/TRBV6-3|NA|TRBJ2-7|many
TGTGCCAGCAGACACCTAGGGGACCTTAACTACGAGCAGTACTTC
CASRHLGDLNYEQYF
>TRBV12-3/TRBV12-4|TRBD1|TRBJ2-5|NA
TGTGCCAGCAGTCCAGACAGGGTCGAAGAGACCCAGTACTTC
CASSPDRVEETQYF
>TRBV6-1|NA|TRBJ1-5|NA
TGTGCCAGCAGGGCTCGTGATCAGCCCCAGCATTTT
CASRARDQPQHF
>TRBV20-1|TRBD1|TRBJ2-1|few
TGCAGTGCGAGACAGGGAAACAATGAGCAGTTCTTC
CSARQGNNEQFF
>TRBV30|TRBD1|TRBJ1-1|many
TGTGCCTGGGGACAGGGGATGAGTGCTTTCTTT
CAWGQGMSAFF